Below are 18 T cell receptor beta chains sequenced from a single sample in a study of blood T cell repertoires in COVID-19. Here immunoSEQ multiplex PCR was the method, and the copy in TCRdb shows in-frame clones only, minus some. The sample includes roughly 300,000 clones, about 83% of them seen just once. The sample comprised peripheral blood. The receptors shown here come from a woman aged 45-65 years with acute or convalescent COVID-19.

In its sample, this clone was seen once. V is TRBV19 and J is TRBJ2-7; D ambiguous. The CDR3 runs to 14 residues. V lost 5 bases and J lost 2, with 13 bases in between. Germline-derived CDR1 and CDR2 are LNHDA and SQIVND (reference sequence). The CDR3 sequence: CASSLPGVAYEQYF. CDR3 bases: TGTGCCAGTAGTCTCCCTGGAGTGGCCTACGAGCAGTACTTC.

The V and J genes are TRBV3-1 (or the pseudogene TRBV3-2) and TRBJ2-7, with 7 nucleotides matching TRBD1. Germline values: CDR1 LGHDT, CDR2 YNNKEL (reference sequence). V lost 0 bases, J lost 5 bases, and 10 bases stayed unmatched. The length of the CDR3 is 16 residues. The CDR3 is CASSQEGRGIYDEQYF. CDR3 sequence (DNA): TGTGCCAGCAGCCAAGAGGGCAGGGGGATTTATGACGAGCAGTACTTC.

This chain links TRBV18 with TRBJ1-4; D possibly corresponds to TRBD1 (5 bases). Trimming took 1 base from V and 3 from J, leaving 12 bases between them. This CDR3 comprises 16 residues. The V gene's germline CDR1 is KGHSH and CDR2 LQKENI. The CDR3 nucleotides are TGTGCCAGCTCACCACAAGTCGGGACTTCTAATGAAAAACTGTTTTTT. Amino acid sequence: CASSPQVGTSNEKLFF.

In nucleotides, the CDR3 is TGCGCCAGCAGCCGAAAGCCGGGACTAGCGGGAGGTACGGTAGAGACCGGGGAGCTGTTTTTT. Its translation: CASSRKPGLAGGTVETGELFF. The chain uses TRBV5-1 and TRBJ2-2, with 15 bases lining up with TRBD2. The ends lost 4 bases at V and 5 bases at J; junction bases unmatched: 18. The CDR3 runs to 21 residues. Germline CDR1 SGHRS, CDR2 YFSETQ.

The CDR3, as DNA: TGTGCCAGCAGTTCTTCTGGGCGTCGTTCCAACGAACGGAACATTCAGTACTTC. Encoded protein: CASSSSGRRSNERNIQYF. V and J are TRBV6-2 or TRBV6-3 and TRBJ2-4; no firm D call. V was pared by 4 bases and J by 7 bases, with 26 bases between. There are 18 residues in the CDR3. Germline V gene data show CDR1 as MNHEY and CDR2 as SVGEGT.

The CDR3 sequence: CASSLARAEAFF. As DNA, the CDR3 is TGTGCCAGCAGCTTAGCGCGCGCTGAAGCTTTCTTT. This chain uses TRBV7-2 with TRBJ1-1; D is unclear. The CDR3 spans 12 residues. Germline V gene sequence: CDR1 SGHTA, CDR2 FQGNSA. Trimming shortened V by 0 bases and J by 6 bases, and 5 bases separated the two germline ends.

There are a few counts of this clone. CDR3 protein: CASSGGLEREAHQGTGELFF. The CDR3 DNA reads as TGCGCCAGCAGCGGGGGGCTTGAGCGGGAGGCCCATCAGGGCACCGGGGAGCTGTTTTTT. The rearrangement uses TRBV10-1 and TRBJ2-2, with TRBD2 matching over 9 bases. Germline V lookup: CDR1 WNHNN, CDR2 SYGVQD (reference sequence). The CDR3 extends over 20 amino acids. The V segment lost 6 bases and the J segment 4 bases; nucleotides outside the gene matches: 21.

CDR3 region: CASKRTGGNSPLHF. CDR3 nucleotides: TGTGCCAGCAAGAGGACAGGGGGGAATTCACCCCTCCACTTT. The rearrangement joins TRBV2 to TRBJ1-6; 10 nucleotides agree with TRBD1. This CDR3 region has 14 residues. The germline V gene has CDR1 SNHLY and CDR2 FYNNEI. Trimming took 7 bases from V and 7 from J; bases not matched to a gene: 4.

The gene calls are TRBV21-1 and TRBJ1-1; the table gives TRBD1 as D, unverified against the DNA. TRBV21-1 represents a pseudogene. This CDR3 has 15 residues. The CDR3 coding sequence is TGTGCCAGCAGCAAATGGGCAGGGAAGTTCACTGAAGCTTTCTTT. Translated: CASSKWAGKFTEAFF.

The V gene is TRBV5-5, the J gene TRBJ2-1; D is unclear. V lost 4 bases and J lost 0, with 11 bases in between. Germline loops: CDR1 SGHKS, CDR2 YYEKEE (reference sequence). The CDR3 sequence is 15 residues long. The CDR3 DNA follows: TGTGCCAGCAGCCACGGAGCCAGCTCCTACAATGAGCAGTTCTTC. It yields the protein CASSHGASSYNEQFF.

The CDR3 bases are TGTGCCAGCAGTTTACGGCCAGGGAATTCCTACGAGCAGTACTTC. Protein sequence: CASSLRPGNSYEQYF. J is TRBJ2-7 and V is TRBV27; weak D call: TRBD1 (5 bases). This CDR3 has 15 amino acids. The germline V gene has CDR1 MNHEY and CDR2 SMNVEV (reference sequence). Trimming left V 2 bases short and J 1 base short, with 12 bases between.

In DNA form, the CDR3 reads TGTGCCAGCAGCGGGGCCTACAGGGAAGGCATTCAGTACTTC. It encodes CASSGAYREGIQYF. The chain couples TRBV9 to TRBJ2-4; D possibly corresponds to TRBD1 (6 bases). Trimming shortened V by 3 bases and J by 9 bases, and 16 bases separated the two germline ends. This CDR3 region has 14 residues. In germline, CDR1 is SGDLS, CDR2 YYNGEE.

The chain recombines TRBV6-6 with TRBJ1-5; 9 nucleotides line up with TRBD1. Germline lookup yields CDR1 MNHNY and CDR2 SVGAGI (reference sequence). This CDR3 has 16 residues. Trimming at V came to 5 bases and at J to 5 bases, leaving 10 bases not matched to a gene. The CDR3 nucleotides are TGTGCCAGCAGTAATTTACAGGGGGCAGCGGATCAGCCCCAGCATTTT. As protein: CASSNLQGAADQPQHF.

CDR3 in amino acids: CASSFGGTRVYEQYF. The CDR3 DNA sequence: TGTGCCAGCAGTTTTGGGGGGACTCGAGTCTACGAGCAGTACTTC. The V call is TRBV27, the J call TRBJ2-7; possibly TRBD2 for D (6 bases). Trimming took off 3 bases at V and 3 bases at J, with 15 bases between the two ends. The CDR3 totals 15 residues. Germline V gene lookup returns CDR1 MNHEY and CDR2 SMNVEV (reference sequence).

The chain has TRBV24-1 and TRBJ2-7, with a weak D call TRBD1 (6 bases). V was pared by 4 bases and J by 3 bases, with 9 bases between. The CDR3 extends over 13 amino acids. The germline gives CDR1 KGHDR, CDR2 SFDVKD. CDR3 bases: TGTGCCACCAGTGACCTGGACAGCTACGAGCAGTACTTC. Its translation is CATSDLDSYEQYF.

The J gene is TRBJ1-4, the V gene TRBV19; the match to TRBD1 covers 9 bases. J gave up 5 bases and V 7 bases, and 14 bases lay outside the gene matches. Germline V CDR1 and CDR2: LNHDA, SQIVND (reference sequence). The CDR3 totals 17 residues. CDR3 in DNA: TGTGCCAGTATCGGAAACAGGGGGCGCGCGGCGAATGAAAAACTGTTTTTT. This encodes CASIGNRGRAANEKLFF.

V is TRBV28 and J is TRBJ1-5, with D tentatively TRBD1 (6 bases). Germline V CDR1 and CDR2: MDHEN, SYDVKM. CDR3 length equals 17 residues. V was shortened by 5 bases and J by 2 bases, with 19 bases between the two germline ends. CDR3 coding DNA: TGTGCCAGCAGTAGCAGGGGATCCATAAGGGGCAATCAGCCCCAGCATTTT. Protein sequence: CASSSRGSIRGNQPQHF.

V usage is TRBV9 and J usage is TRBJ2-2; D unresolved. The CDR3 length is 13 residues. The germline V and J ends were trimmed by 7 bases and 7 bases, with 14 bases remaining between them. Per the germline V gene, CDR1 is SGDLS and CDR2 is YYNGEE. The CDR3 sequence: CASGDSAGGELFF. In DNA, the CDR3 is TGTGCCAGCGGAGACTCGGCCGGCGGGGAGCTGTTTTTT.